This T cell receptor (beta chain) stems from a study of vaccination and CD4 T cells after COVID-19. Study-wide context: Nasal swab PCR detected SARS-CoV-2 in convalescent patients; eight or nine had mild disease, one severe.

The treatment denotes: approximately 9-day PBMC culture with coronavirus spike peptide pools or control peptides (ViraFEST assay). CDR3 size: 17 residues. V was clipped by 6 bases and J by 9 bases, with 27 bases between them. Germline-derived CDR1 and CDR2 are KGHSH and LQKENI. Points on this clonotype: Its target is unknown.

CD4+ T cells that had been cultured provided DNA sequenced with the Oncomine TCR Beta short-read assay. From the PCR reads, TCRdb called clonotypes with MiXCR, one entry per CDR3 protein. The repertoire holds some 16,000 distinct CDR3 sequences, less than 50% seen once, with 9.5% to 15% in the top ten. Sequences were obtained from CD4+ T cells from blood, cultured in vitro. The TCR originated in a human donor who had recovered from COVID-19. The chain recombines TRBV18 with TRBJ2-1; D possibly uses TRBD1 or TRBD2 (8 bases each). This CDR3 reads CASSPGTGTSGVGEQFF. CDR3 bases: TGTGCCAGCTCTCCCGGGACAGGTACTAGCGGCGTTGGTGAGCAGTTCTTC.